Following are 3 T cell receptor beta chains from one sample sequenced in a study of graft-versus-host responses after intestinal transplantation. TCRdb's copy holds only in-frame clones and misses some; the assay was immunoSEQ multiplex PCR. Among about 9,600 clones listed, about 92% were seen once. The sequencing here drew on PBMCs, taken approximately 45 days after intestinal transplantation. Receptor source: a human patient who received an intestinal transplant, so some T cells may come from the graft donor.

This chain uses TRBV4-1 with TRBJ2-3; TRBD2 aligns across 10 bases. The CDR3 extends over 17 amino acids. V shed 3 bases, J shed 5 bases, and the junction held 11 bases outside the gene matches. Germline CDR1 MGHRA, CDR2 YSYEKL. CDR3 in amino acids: CASSQLTTSGYLDTQYF. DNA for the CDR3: TGCGCCAGCAGCCAGCTAACGACTAGCGGGTATCTAGATACGCAGTATTTT.

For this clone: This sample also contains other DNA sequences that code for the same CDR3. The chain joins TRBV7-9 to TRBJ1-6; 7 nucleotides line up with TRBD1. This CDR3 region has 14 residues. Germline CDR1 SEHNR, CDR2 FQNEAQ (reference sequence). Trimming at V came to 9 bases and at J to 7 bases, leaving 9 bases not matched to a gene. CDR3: CASTTGQPNSPLHF. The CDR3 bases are TGTGCCAGTACCACGGGACAGCCGAATTCACCCCTCCACTTT.

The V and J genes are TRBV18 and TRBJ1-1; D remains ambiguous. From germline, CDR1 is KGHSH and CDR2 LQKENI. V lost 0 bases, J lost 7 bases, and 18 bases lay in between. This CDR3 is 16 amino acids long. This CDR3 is CASSPPGGGPFGEAFF. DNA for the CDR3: TGTGCCAGCTCACCACCGGGAGGTGGCCCCTTCGGTGAAGCTTTCTTT.